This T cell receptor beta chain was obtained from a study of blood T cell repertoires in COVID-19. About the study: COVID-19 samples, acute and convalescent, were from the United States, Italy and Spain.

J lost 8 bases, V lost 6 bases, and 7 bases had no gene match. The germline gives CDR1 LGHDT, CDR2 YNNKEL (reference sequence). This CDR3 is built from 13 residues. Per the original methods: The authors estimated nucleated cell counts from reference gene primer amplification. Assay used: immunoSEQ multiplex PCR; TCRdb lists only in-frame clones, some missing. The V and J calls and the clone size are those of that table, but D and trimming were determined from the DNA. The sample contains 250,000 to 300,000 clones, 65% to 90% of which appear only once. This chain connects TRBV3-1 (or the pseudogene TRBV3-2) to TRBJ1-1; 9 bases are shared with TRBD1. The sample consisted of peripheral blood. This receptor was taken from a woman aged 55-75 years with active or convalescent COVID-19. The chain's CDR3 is CASSGDRAEEAFF. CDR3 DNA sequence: TGTGCCAGCAGTGGGGACAGGGCGGAGGAAGCTTTCTTT.